A selection of T cell receptor beta chains follows, all from one sample in a study of cytomegalovirus exposure and HLA in healthy donors. Clones were read by immunoSEQ multiplex PCR, and TCRdb kept only the in-frame ones, dropping some. The data show around 100,000 clones, around 84% seen once. The material sequenced was PBMCs. These receptors originate from a man aged 30 to 45 in good health and CMV-seropositive. Each CDR3 is given with its conserved first and last residue.

j_gene: TRBJ1-2; v_gene: TRBV19; CDR3aa: CASRYSRGQRYGYTF
j_gene: TRBJ2-3; v_gene: TRBV27; CDR3aa: CASSYLLAGEDDTQYF
j_gene: TRBJ2-5; v_gene: TRBV10-3; CDR3aa: CAISEPGVLETQYF
j_gene: TRBJ1-2; v_gene: TRBV5-1; CDR3aa: CASSLGTGLSYGYTF
j_gene: TRBJ2-7; v_gene: TRBV7-2; CDR3aa: CASSFDRGRHEQYF
j_gene: TRBJ1-1; v_gene: TRBV28; CDR3aa: CASSLMRTANTEAFF
j_gene: TRBJ1-2; v_gene: TRBV15; CDR3aa: CATSRDPGQGAMNGYTF
j_gene: TRBJ1-2; v_gene: TRBV5-4; CDR3aa: CASSLGQLYGYTF
j_gene: TRBJ1-1; v_gene: TRBV29-1; CDR3aa: CTAQGLYTEAFF
j_gene: TRBJ1-4; v_gene: TRBV5-1; CDR3aa: CASSLEQSGEKLFF
j_gene: TRBJ2-1; v_gene: TRBV10-1; CDR3aa: CASSLTGRPPNEQFF
j_gene: TRBJ1-3; v_gene: TRBV28; CDR3aa: CASSLPPGWRSGNTIYF
j_gene: TRBJ1-1; v_gene: TRBV19; CDR3aa: CASSIRAGPGAEAFF
j_gene: TRBJ1-6; v_gene: TRBV27; CDR3aa: CASSLGRGRHSPLHF